Here is one TCR beta chain with its context. CDR1 MNHEY and CDR2 SVGAGI come from the germline V gene. The CDR3 length is 16 residues. Germline trimming cut 5 bases from V and 7 bases from J; bases unmatched to any gene: 13. This sample is part of a study of T cells in Graves' hyperthyroidism and ophthalmopathy. The CDR3 regions of TCR beta were amplified from RNA transcripts. Researchers ran a first-round RT-PCR on the TCR CDR3 using the HTBI primer set. TCRdb used MiXCR to reprocess the multiplex PCR reads, holding one entry per CDR3 protein. This table holds around 620,000 distinct CDR3 sequences, roughly 17% found once.

This rearrangement joins TRBV6-5 to TRBJ2-7; 11 bases agree with TRBD2. The specimen sequenced was blood. The source is a woman aged 25 to 39 with Graves' hyperthyroidism. DNA for the CDR3: TGTGCCAGCAGTACGGACCGTAGCGGGAGGGCCGGTGAGCAGTACTTC. Its protein product is CASSTDRSGRAGEQYF.